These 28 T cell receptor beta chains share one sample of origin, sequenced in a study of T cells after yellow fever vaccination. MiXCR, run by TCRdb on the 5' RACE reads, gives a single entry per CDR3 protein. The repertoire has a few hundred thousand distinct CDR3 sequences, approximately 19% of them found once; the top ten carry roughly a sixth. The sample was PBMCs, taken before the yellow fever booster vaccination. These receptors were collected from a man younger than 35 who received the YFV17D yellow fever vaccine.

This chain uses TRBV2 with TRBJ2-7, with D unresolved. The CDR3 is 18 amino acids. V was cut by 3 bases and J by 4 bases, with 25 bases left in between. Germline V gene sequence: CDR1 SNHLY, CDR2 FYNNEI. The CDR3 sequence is CASSEVRPGRLGRYEQYF. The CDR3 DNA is TGTGCCAGCAGTGAGGTTCGCCCCGGCCGATTAGGACGTTACGAGCAGTACTTC. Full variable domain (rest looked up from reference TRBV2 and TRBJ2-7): EPEVTQTPSHQVTQMGQEVILRCVPISNHLYFYWYRQILGQKVEFLVSFYNNEISEKSEIFDDQFSVERPDGSNFTLKIRSTKLEDSAMYFCASSEVRPGRLGRYEQYFGPGTRLTVT.

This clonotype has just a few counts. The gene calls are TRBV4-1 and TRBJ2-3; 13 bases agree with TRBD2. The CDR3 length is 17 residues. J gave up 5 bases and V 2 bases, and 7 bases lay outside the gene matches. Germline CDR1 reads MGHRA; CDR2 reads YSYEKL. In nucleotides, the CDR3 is TGCGCCAGCAGCCAAACTACTAGCGGGGGGGCGGGAGATACGCAGTATTTT. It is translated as CASSQTTSGGAGDTQYF.

CDR3 amino acids: CSVDSRGAGYGYTF. The CDR3 DNA is TGCAGCGTGGACAGCCGCGGAGCTGGCTATGGCTACACCTTC. The chain couples TRBV29-1 to TRBJ1-2, with a tentative D call TRBD1 (6 bases). V was pared by 6 bases and J by 4 bases, with 18 bases between. The CDR3 length is 14 residues. Germline loops: CDR1 SQVTM, CDR2 ANQGSEA.

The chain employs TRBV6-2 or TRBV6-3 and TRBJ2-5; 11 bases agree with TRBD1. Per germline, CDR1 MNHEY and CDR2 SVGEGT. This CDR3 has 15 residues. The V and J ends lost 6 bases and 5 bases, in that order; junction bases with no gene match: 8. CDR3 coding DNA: TGTGCCAGCAGCCAGGACAGGGGGCAACAGGAGACCCAGTACTTC. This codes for CASSQDRGQQETQYF.

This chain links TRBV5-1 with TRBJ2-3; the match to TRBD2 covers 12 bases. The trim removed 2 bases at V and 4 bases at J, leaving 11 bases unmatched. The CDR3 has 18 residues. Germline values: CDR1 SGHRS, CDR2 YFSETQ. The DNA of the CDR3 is TGCGCCAGCAGCTTATTAGGACTAGCGGGACGGCGGGCAGATACGCAGTATTTT. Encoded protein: CASSLLGLAGRRADTQYF.

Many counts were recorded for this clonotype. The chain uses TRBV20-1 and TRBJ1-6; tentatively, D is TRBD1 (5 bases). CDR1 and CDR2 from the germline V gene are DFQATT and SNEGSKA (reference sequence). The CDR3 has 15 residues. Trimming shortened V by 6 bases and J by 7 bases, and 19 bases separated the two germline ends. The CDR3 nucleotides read TGCAGTGCCCCTCGAGGGACCGTTAACAATTCACCCCTCCACTTT. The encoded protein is CSAPRGTVNNSPLHF.

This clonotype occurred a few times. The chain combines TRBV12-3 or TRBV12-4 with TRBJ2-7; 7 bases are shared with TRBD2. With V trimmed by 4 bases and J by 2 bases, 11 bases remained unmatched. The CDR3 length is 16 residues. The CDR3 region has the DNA TGTGCCAGCAGTTCGGCCGCCCGCGGGACTACCTACGAGCAGTACTTC. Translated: CASSSAARGTTYEQYF.

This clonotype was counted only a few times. The CDR3 spells CASSYGGVQETQYF. Here the CDR3 DNA reads TGTGCCAGCAGTTACGGGGGGGTGCAAGAGACCCAGTACTTC. The chain is built from TRBV6-5 and TRBJ2-5; 7 bases match TRBD2. The V segment lost 2 bases and the J segment 2 bases; nucleotides outside the gene matches: 2. The CDR3 spans 14 residues. The V gene's germline CDR1 is MNHEY and CDR2 SVGAGI.

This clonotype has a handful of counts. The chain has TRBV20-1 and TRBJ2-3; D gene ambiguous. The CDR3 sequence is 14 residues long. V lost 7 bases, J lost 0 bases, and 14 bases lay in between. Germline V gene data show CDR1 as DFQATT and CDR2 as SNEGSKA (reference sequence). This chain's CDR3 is CSVNPGTSTDTQYF. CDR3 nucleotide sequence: TGCAGTGTTAATCCGGGCACTAGCACAGATACGCAGTATTTT.

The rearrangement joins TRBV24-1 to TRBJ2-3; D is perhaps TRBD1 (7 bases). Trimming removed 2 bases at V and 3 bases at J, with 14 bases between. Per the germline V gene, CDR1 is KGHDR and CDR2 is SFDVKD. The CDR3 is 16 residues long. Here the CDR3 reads CATSDYRAGGTDTQYF. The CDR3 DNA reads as TGTGCCACCAGTGATTATAGGGCAGGGGGGACAGATACGCAGTATTTT.

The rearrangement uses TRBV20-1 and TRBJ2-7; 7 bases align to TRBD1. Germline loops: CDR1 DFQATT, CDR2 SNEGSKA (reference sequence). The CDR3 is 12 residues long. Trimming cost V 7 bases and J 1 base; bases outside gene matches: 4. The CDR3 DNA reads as TGCAGTGTCCGGGACAGATCCTACGAGCAGTACTTC. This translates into CSVRDRSYEQYF.

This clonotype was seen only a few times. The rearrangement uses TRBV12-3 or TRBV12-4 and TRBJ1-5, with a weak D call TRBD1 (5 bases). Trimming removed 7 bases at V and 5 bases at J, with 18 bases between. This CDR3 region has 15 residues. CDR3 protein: CASTWGVRLDQPQHF. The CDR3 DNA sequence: TGTGCCAGCACCTGGGGGGTACGTTTAGATCAGCCCCAGCATTTT.

The CDR3: CASVIWGADTQYF. CDR3 sequence (DNA): TGTGCCAGCGTTATCTGGGGCGCAGATACGCAGTATTTT. The chain is built from TRBV28 and TRBJ2-3; tentatively, D is TRBD1 (5 bases). Germline CDR1 is MDHEN and CDR2 is SYDVKM. The length of the CDR3 is 13 residues. Trimming stripped 8 bases from V and 4 bases from J, with 13 bases between.

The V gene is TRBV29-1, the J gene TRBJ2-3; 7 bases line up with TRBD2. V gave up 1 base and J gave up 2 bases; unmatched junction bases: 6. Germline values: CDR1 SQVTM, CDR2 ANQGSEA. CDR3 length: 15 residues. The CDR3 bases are TGCAGCGTTGAAGCGCGGGGGAGTCCCACAGATACGCAGTATTTT. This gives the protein CSVEARGSPTDTQYF.

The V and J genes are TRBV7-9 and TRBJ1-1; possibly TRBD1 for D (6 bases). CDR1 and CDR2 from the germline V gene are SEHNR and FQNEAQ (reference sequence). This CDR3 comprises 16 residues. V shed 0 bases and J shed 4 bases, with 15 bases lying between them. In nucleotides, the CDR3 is TGTGCCAGCAGCTTAGCGGTTAATCCGGGGGCCACTGAAGCTTTCTTT. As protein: CASSLAVNPGATEAFF.

The CDR3 is CASSPLQGGEKLFF. The CDR3 DNA follows: TGTGCCAGCTCACCATTACAGGGCGGTGAAAAACTGTTTTTT. The chain recombines TRBV18 with TRBJ1-4; TRBD1 is a possible D gene (6 bases). Germline CDR1 KGHSH, CDR2 LQKENI. The CDR3 runs 14 residues. V was shortened by 2 bases and J by 7 bases, with 11 bases between the two germline ends.

CDR3 amino acids: CASSRGPGQGNSPLHF. CDR3 nucleotide sequence: TGTGCCAGCAGCCGGGGACCGGGACAGGGTAATTCACCCCTCCACTTT. J is TRBJ1-6 and V is TRBV5-4; 9 nucleotides line up with TRBD1. Germline V gene data show CDR1 as SGHNT and CDR2 as YYREEE (reference sequence). CDR3 length: 16 residues. The V and J ends lost 4 bases and 6 bases, in that order; junction bases with no gene match: 8.

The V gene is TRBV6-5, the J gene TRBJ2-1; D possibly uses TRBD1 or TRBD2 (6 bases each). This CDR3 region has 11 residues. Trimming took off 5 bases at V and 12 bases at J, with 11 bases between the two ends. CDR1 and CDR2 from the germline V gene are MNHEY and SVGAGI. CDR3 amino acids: CASSEGGGQFF. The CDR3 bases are TGTGCCAGCAGTGAGGGGGGAGGGCAGTTCTTC.

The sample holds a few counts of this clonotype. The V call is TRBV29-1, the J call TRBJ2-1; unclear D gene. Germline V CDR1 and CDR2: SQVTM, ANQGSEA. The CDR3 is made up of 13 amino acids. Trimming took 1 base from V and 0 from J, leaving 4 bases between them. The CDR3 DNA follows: TGCAGCGTTGAAGGGGTCTCCTACAATGAGCAGTTCTTC. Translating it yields CSVEGVSYNEQFF.

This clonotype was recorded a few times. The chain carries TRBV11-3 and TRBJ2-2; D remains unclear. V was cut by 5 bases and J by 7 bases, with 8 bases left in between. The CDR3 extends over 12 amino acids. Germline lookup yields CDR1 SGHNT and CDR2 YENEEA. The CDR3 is CASSKYGGELFF. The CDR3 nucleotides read TGTGCCAGCAGCAAGTACGGCGGGGAGCTGTTTTTT.

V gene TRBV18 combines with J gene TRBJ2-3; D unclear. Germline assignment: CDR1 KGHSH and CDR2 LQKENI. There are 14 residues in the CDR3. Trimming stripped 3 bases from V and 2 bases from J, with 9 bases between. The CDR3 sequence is CASSPSGPTDTQYF. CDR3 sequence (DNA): TGTGCCAGCTCACCTAGTGGACCCACAGATACGCAGTATTTT.

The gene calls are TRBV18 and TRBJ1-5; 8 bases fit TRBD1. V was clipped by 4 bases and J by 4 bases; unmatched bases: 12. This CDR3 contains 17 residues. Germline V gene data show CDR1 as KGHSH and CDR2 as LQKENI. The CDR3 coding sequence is TGTGCCAGCTCACGAGACCGGACAGGGTGGGGTAATCAGCCCCAGCATTTT. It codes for CASSRDRTGWGNQPQHF.

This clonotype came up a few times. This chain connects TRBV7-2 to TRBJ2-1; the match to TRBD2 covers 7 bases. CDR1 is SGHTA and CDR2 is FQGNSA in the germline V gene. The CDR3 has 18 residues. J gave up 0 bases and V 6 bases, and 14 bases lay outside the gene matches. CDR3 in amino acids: CASRGPTSATLSYNEQFF. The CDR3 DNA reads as TGTGCCAGCAGGGGACCCACTAGCGCTACCCTCTCCTACAATGAGCAGTTCTTC.

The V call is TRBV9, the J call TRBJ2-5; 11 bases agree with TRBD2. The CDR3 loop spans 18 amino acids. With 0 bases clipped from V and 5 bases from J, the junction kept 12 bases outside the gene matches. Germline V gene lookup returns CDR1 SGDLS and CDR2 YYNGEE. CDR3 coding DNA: TGTGCCAGCAGCGTAGGTGCTAGCGGGGGGTTGTCTGGGGAGACCCAGTACTTC. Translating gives CASSVGASGGLSGETQYF.

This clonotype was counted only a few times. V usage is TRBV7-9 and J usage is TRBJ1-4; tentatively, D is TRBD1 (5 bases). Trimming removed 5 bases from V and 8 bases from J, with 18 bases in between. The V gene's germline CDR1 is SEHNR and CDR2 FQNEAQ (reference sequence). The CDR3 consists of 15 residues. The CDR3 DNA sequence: TGTGCCAGCAGCGAGACGGGACGCGCAGGGGAAAAACTGTTTTTT. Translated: CASSETGRAGEKLFF.

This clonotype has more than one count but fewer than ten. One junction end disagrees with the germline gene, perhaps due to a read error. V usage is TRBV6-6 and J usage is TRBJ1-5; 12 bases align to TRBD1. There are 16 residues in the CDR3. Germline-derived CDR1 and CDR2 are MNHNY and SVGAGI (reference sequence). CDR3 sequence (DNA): TGTGCCAGCAGTCACTCGGGACAGGGGGCGGCTCAGCCCCAGCATTTT. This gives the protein CASSHSGQGAAQPQHF.

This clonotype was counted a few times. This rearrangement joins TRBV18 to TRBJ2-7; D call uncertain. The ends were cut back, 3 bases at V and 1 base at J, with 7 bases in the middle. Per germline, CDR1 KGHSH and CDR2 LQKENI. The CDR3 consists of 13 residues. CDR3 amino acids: CASSPSESYEQYF. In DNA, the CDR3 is TGTGCCAGCTCACCCAGCGAGTCCTACGAGCAGTACTTC.

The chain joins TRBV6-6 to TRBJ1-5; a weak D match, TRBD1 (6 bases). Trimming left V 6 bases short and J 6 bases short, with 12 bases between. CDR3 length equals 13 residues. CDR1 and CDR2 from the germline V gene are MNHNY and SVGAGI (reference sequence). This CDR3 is CASRPGDIQPQHF. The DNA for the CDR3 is TGTGCCAGCAGGCCAGGGGACATTCAGCCCCAGCATTTT.